This entry lists 2 T cell receptor delta chains sequenced from one sample in a study of gamma-delta chains in newborns, infants, children. TCRdb called clones from the reads again using CATT. The table has some 1,300 delta-chain clones, 1.1% seen once. Sequenced input: blood. These receptors were collected from a child in good health.

This clone was observed a handful of times. Possible read error: a much larger clone is one base away. This chain uses TRDV2 with TRDJ3, with D maybe TRDD3 (5 bases). Germline V gives CDR1 GEAIGNYY, CDR2 EKD. This CDR3 contains 21 residues. The CDR3 nucleotides are TGTGCCTGTGACACCGTCGGACCAGGGGGGCCTAGCTCCCGGGACACCCGACAGATGTTTTTC. Its translation is CACDTVGPGGPSSRDTRQMFF.

As regards this clone: The protein held in TCRdb is that of a much larger clone and does not match this DNA's translation at residue 13, likely because of a read error; the protein shown is translated from the DNA. This chain connects TRDV2 to TRDJ3; 8 bases agree with TRDD3. The CDR3 consists of 19 residues. In germline, CDR1 is GEAIGNYY, CDR2 EKD. The CDR3 loop is CACDTLGDSSSWGTRQMFF. The CDR3 nucleotides are TGTGCCTGTGATACCCTGGGGGACTCTTCCTCCTGGGGCACCCGACAGATGTTTTTC.